This is a list of T cell receptor beta chains from one sample in a study of CD8 T cells in ankylosing spondylitis. TCRdb processed the 5' RACE reads anew with MiXCR; each CDR3 protein has one entry. Of about 140,000 distinct CDR3 sequences in the sample, roughly 30% were seen once. Sequenced sample: synovial fluid, either unsorted or a sorted T cell fraction (not recorded which). The receptors shown here come from a male donor with ankylosing spondylitis. Both conserved end residues are part of each CDR3.

v_gene	j_gene	CDR3aa
TRBV5-1	TRBJ2-1	CASSLLAGGNYNEQFF
TRBV9	TRBJ2-2	CASSSSAVRTGELFF
TRBV6-2/TRBV6-3	TRBJ2-6	CASSYLREGSAGANVLTF
TRBV7-9	TRBJ2-2	CASSPEGVAKNTGELFF
TRBV6-2/TRBV6-3	TRBJ2-4	CASSYKGAKNIQYF
TRBV7-3	TRBJ1-1	CASTRGQAKKRGNTEAFF
TRBV6-2/TRBV6-3	TRBJ2-1	CASSSRMGLALYNEQFF
TRBV27	TRBJ2-3	CASSLESRHTQYF
TRBV29-1	TRBJ2-1	CSVELAAFYNEQFF
TRBV7-6	TRBJ2-3	CASSPTSGDTDTQYF